The source of this T cell receptor beta chain is a study of blood T cell repertoires in COVID-19. The overall study: The United States, Italy and Spain provided the acute and convalescent COVID-19 samples.

This clone was detected only once. This CDR3 has 16 residues. J gave up 7 bases and V 0 bases, and 12 bases lay outside the gene matches. The V gene's germline CDR1 is SGDLS and CDR2 YYNGEE. Per the study methods: It was from reference gene primer amplification that nucleated cell counts were estimated. TCRdb's copy holds only in-frame clones and misses some; the assay was immunoSEQ multiplex PCR. D and trimming were read from the DNA, whereas the V and J calls and clone size are those reported in that table. This table has 23,000 or so clones, 81% appearing once. J is TRBJ2-5 and V is TRBV9; 7 nucleotides align to TRBD2. The TCR originated in a man between 70 and 80 years old with acute or convalescent COVID-19. Sequenced sample: peripheral blood. The CDR3 nucleotides are TGTGCCAGCAGCGTAGGGTGGTTAGGGGAGGGGAGGACCCAGTACTTC. Translating gives CASSVGWLGEGRTQYF.